Below, 27 T cell receptor beta chains from the same sample are listed, as sequenced in a study. MiXCR, applied by TCRdb to the RT-PCR reads, yields one record per CDR3 protein. Altogether hundreds of thousands of distinct CDR3 sequences are present, 14% being singletons, with the ten largest covering just over 3.5%. The specimen was memory CD4+ T cells from blood. Every receptor here comes from a female donor in good health, serving as a healthy control.

This sequence joins TRBV6-1 and TRBJ2-7; the match to TRBD2 covers 7 bases. The CDR3 runs to 15 residues. Germline loops: CDR1 MNHNS, CDR2 SASEGT. V lost 8 bases and J lost 0; bases outside the gene matches: 10. The CDR3 DNA follows: TGTGCCAGCGTGAGGATGCGGGAGAACTCCTACGAGCAGTACTTC. The encoded protein is CASVRMRENSYEQYF.

This clonotype has at least ten counts. V and J are TRBV5-1 and TRBJ2-1; D not resolved. Trimming cost V 4 bases and J 8 bases, with 13 bases left between them. Germline lookup yields CDR1 SGHRS and CDR2 YFSETQ. This CDR3 has 13 amino acids. The CDR3 nucleotides read TGCGCCAGCAGCCCGGCCTCCGTCGATGAGCAGTTCTTC. Amino acids: CASSPASVDEQFF.

This clonotype occurred a few times. This chain connects TRBV20-1 to TRBJ2-7; tentative D call: TRBD2 (6 bases). V was pared by 6 bases and J by 3 bases, with 21 bases between. The germline V gene encodes CDR1 DFQATT and CDR2 SNEGSKA (reference sequence). This CDR3 spans 15 amino acids. CDR3 nucleotide sequence: TGCAGTGCCAGTGGTGTAGGGATGGGGGGCTACGAGCAGTACTTC. It encodes CSASGVGMGGYEQYF.

This clonotype has at least ten counts. The chain recombines TRBV7-9 with TRBJ2-5; D possibly matches TRBD1 or TRBD2 (6 bases each). V lost 7 bases and J 5 bases, leaving 26 bases between the germline ends. The length of the CDR3 is 17 residues. Germline V lookup: CDR1 SEHNR, CDR2 FQNEAQ (reference sequence). The CDR3 DNA reads as TGTGCCAGCACCCCGTCTAGTGGGACACCCGGGGGCGAGACCCAGTACTTC. It translates to CASTPSSGTPGGETQYF.

This clonotype has just a few counts. The V gene is TRBV12-3 or TRBV12-4, the J gene TRBJ2-7; 10 positions agree with TRBD1. The CDR3 runs 16 residues. Trimming removed 6 bases from V and 3 bases from J; junction bases left unmatched: 11. CDR3 sequence reads: CASRATFRDRGYEQYF. The DNA for the CDR3 is TGTGCCAGCAGAGCTACATTCCGGGACAGGGGCTACGAGCAGTACTTC.

This clonotype was recorded a few times. J is TRBJ1-6 and V is TRBV2, with 10 bases lining up with TRBD1. V was pared by 6 bases and J by 7 bases, with 6 bases of the junction left unmatched. The CDR3 contains 15 residues. CDR1 is SNHLY and CDR2 is FYNNEI in the germline V gene. CDR3 in DNA: TGTGCCAGCAGACCCGGGACAGGGGAAAATTCACCCCTCCACTTT. Translated, it gives CASRPGTGENSPLHF.

V is TRBV7-6 and J is TRBJ2-6, with D perhaps matching TRBD2 (5 bases). Trimming left V 1 base short and J 2 bases short, with 9 bases between. CDR1 is SGHVS and CDR2 is FNYEAQ in the germline V gene. The CDR3 covers 16 residues. The CDR3 DNA reads as TGTGCCAGCAGCTTAGATCGGAGGACTGGGGCCAACGTCCTGACTTTC. Its translation is CASSLDRRTGANVLTF. The full variable domain, with the rest looked up from reference TRBV7-6 and TRBJ2-6, is GAGVSQSPRYKVTKRGQDVALRCDPISGHVSLYWYRQALGQGPEFLTYFNYEAQQDKSGLPNDRFSAERPEGSISTLTIQRTEQRDSAMYRCASSLDRRTGANVLTFGAGSRLTVL.

To note about this clonotype: A much larger clone differs by one base, so this may be a read error. This is likely a read error, given that the CDR3 carries no conserved phenylalanine or tryptophan at its end. The J gene is TRBJ2-7, the V gene TRBV29-1; D might be TRBD2 (6 bases). Trimming removed 7 bases from V and 0 bases from J, with 7 bases in between. Per germline, CDR1 SQVTM and CDR2 ANQGSEA. The CDR3 has 11 amino acids. CDR3 protein: CSGSGSYEQYL. The CDR3 DNA reads as TGCAGCGGTAGCGGCTCCTACGAGCAGTACTTA.

The chain combines TRBV20-1 with TRBJ1-1, with D possibly TRBD1 on 6 matching bases. The ends were cut back, 5 bases at V and 8 bases at J, with 18 bases in the middle. This CDR3 spans 13 amino acids. Germline CDR1 DFQATT, CDR2 SNEGSKA (reference sequence). CDR3 DNA sequence: TGCAGTGCTCCCGGGACAACCCGGACGGAAGCTTTCTTT. This translates into CSAPGTTRTEAFF.

At least ten counts were recorded for this clonotype. The rearrangement joins TRBV5-1 to TRBJ2-1; D is possibly TRBD1 or TRBD2 (5 bases each). The CDR3 spans 15 residues. Germline V lookup: CDR1 SGHRS, CDR2 YFSETQ. V lost 9 bases and J lost 4, with 20 bases in between. The CDR3 protein is CATRRGAEGYNEQFF. CDR3 sequence (DNA): TGCGCCACCCGCCGCGGTGCCGAGGGGTACAATGAGCAGTTCTTC.

This clonotype was counted only a few times. The V gene is TRBV20-1, the J gene TRBJ1-2; possibly TRBD1 for D (6 bases). Germline V gives CDR1 DFQATT, CDR2 SNEGSKA (reference sequence). CDR3 length: 13 residues. The CDR3 nucleotides are TGCAGAGCAAACACGGACAGTAACTATGGCTACACCTTC. Translated: CRANTDSNYGYTF.

This clonotype was counted only a few times. This rearrangement joins TRBV12-3 or TRBV12-4 to TRBJ1-2; D is perhaps TRBD1 (6 bases). CDR3 length equals 17 residues. With 4 bases removed from V and 4 bases from J, the gap between germline ends came to 22 bases. The CDR3, as DNA: TGTGCCAGCAGTTCGACAAGACTGACAGGCGTTCTCTATGGCTACACCTTC. This sequence encodes CASSSTRLTGVLYGYTF.

The V call is TRBV15, the J call TRBJ1-2, with TRBD1 matching over 7 bases. J gave up 8 bases and V 0 bases, and 9 bases lay outside the gene matches. The CDR3 consists of 15 residues. Per the germline V gene, CDR1 is LNHNV and CDR2 is YYDKDF (reference sequence). The CDR3 spells CATSRDRGATRGYTF. CDR3 sequence (DNA): TGTGCCACCAGCAGAGACAGGGGGGCCACTCGGGGCTACACCTTC.

The chain employs TRBV3-1 and TRBJ2-7, with 10 bases lining up with TRBD2. Germline loops: CDR1 LGHDT, CDR2 YNNKEL (reference sequence). The CDR3 has 18 amino acids. V was pared by 0 bases and J by 0 bases, with 8 bases of the junction left unmatched. The CDR3 region has the DNA TGTGCCAGCAGCCAAGATCTTAGCGGGAGGCGCAACTCCTACGAGCAGTACTTC. Translated: CASSQDLSGRRNSYEQYF.

This clonotype was counted a few times. This chain links TRBV28 with TRBJ2-5; D unclear. Germline values: CDR1 MDHEN, CDR2 SYDVKM. This CDR3 has 13 residues. V lost 5 bases, J lost 5 bases, and 12 bases lay in between. CDR3 bases: TGTGCCAGCAGTAGACCCCCTCTCGAGACCCAGTACTTC. This translates into CASSRPPLETQYF.

The J gene is TRBJ2-1, the V gene TRBV7-9; a weak D match, TRBD2 (5 bases). V dropped 1 base and J dropped 0 bases, with 10 bases sitting between them. CDR3 length equals 16 residues. Germline V gene sequence: CDR1 SEHNR, CDR2 FQNEAQ (reference sequence). The CDR3 DNA follows: TGTGCCAGCAGCTTAGGAGGGTCTTTCTCCTACAATGAGCAGTTCTTC. Amino acids: CASSLGGSFSYNEQFF.

This clonotype was counted between two and nine times. This rearrangement joins TRBV20-1 to TRBJ1-2; no firm D call. With 5 bases removed from V and 3 bases from J, the gap between germline ends came to 13 bases. The CDR3 contains 13 residues. Germline CDR1 is DFQATT and CDR2 is SNEGSKA (reference sequence). The CDR3 DNA is TGCAGTGCTCCAGAGGGCGGGGACTATGGCTACACCTTC. Encoded protein: CSAPEGGDYGYTF.

This clonotype was detected many times. This chain uses TRBV7-6 with TRBJ2-3, with a weak D call TRBD2 (6 bases). Trimming took off 4 bases at V and 4 bases at J, with 15 bases between the two ends. The CDR3 spans 15 residues. CDR1 SGHVS and CDR2 FNYEAQ come from the germline V gene. DNA for the CDR3: TGTGCCAGCAGCTCTAGCGCCCCGATGTCAGATACGCAGTATTTT. Encoded protein: CASSSSAPMSDTQYF. The entire variable domain, with the rest obtained from reference TRBV7-6 and TRBJ2-3, is as follows: GAGVSQSPRYKVTKRGQDVALRCDPISGHVSLYWYRQALGQGPEFLTYFNYEAQQDKSGLPNDRFSAERPEGSISTLTIQRTEQRDSAMYRCASSSSAPMSDTQYFGPGTRLTVL.

The chain links TRBV11-2 to TRBJ2-7, with 8 nucleotides matching TRBD2. Germline-derived CDR1 and CDR2 are SGHAT and FQNNGV. The CDR3 covers 13 residues. The V segment lost 5 bases and the J segment 3 bases; nucleotides outside the gene matches: 3. The CDR3 reads CASSTGLVYEQYF. CDR3 DNA: TGTGCCAGCAGCACGGGACTAGTCTACGAGCAGTACTTC.

The sample holds a few counts of this clonotype. The chain has TRBV7-3 and TRBJ2-2; 8 bases line up with TRBD2. Germline trimming cut 4 bases from V and 0 bases from J; bases unmatched to any gene: 1. Germline assignment: CDR1 SGHTA and CDR2 FQGTGA. This CDR3 is 15 amino acids long. The chain's CDR3 is CASSSTSANTGELFF. The DNA for the CDR3 is TGTGCCAGCAGCTCGACTAGCGCGAACACCGGGGAGCTGTTTTTT.

The sample holds a few counts of this clonotype. V and J are TRBV20-1 and TRBJ1-4, with D unclear. Germline CDR1 is DFQATT and CDR2 is SNEGSKA (reference sequence). This CDR3 region has 14 residues. V dropped 7 bases and J dropped 5 bases, with 17 bases sitting between them. The CDR3 DNA sequence: TGCAGTGTGTCTCAGCCCGGCCCAAATGAAAAACTGTTTTTT. Its translation is CSVSQPGPNEKLFF.

This clonotype was detected only a few times. The gene calls are TRBV29-1 and TRBJ2-3; 7 nucleotides match TRBD2. Germline CDR1 reads SQVTM; CDR2 reads ANQGSEA. CDR3 length: 15 residues. With 1 base clipped from V and 1 base from J, the junction kept 5 bases outside the gene matches. CDR3 residues: CSVEGKGGGTDTQYF. CDR3 DNA sequence: TGCAGCGTTGAAGGAAAGGGAGGGGGCACAGATACGCAGTATTTT.

Here the CDR3 DNA reads TGTGCCAGCAGCCCGGGGGACCGGAGAAACACCATATATTTT. It specifies CASSPGDRRNTIYF. V is TRBV11-2 and J is TRBJ1-3, with TRBD1 as a possible D gene (5 bases). The V gene's germline CDR1 is SGHAT and CDR2 FQNNGV. The length of the CDR3 is 14 residues. V lost 5 bases, J lost 5 bases, and 13 bases lay in between.

V usage is TRBV20-1 and J usage is TRBJ2-1, with TRBD2 as a possible D gene (5 bases). V was pared by 5 bases and J by 0 bases, with 17 bases between. Germline V lookup: CDR1 DFQATT, CDR2 SNEGSKA (reference sequence). The CDR3 covers 16 residues. CDR3 in amino acids: CSAGLLGKSSYNEQFF. CDR3 in DNA: TGCAGTGCTGGACTCTTGGGTAAGAGCTCCTACAATGAGCAGTTCTTC.

This clonotype has only a few counts. The rearrangement joins TRBV11-2 to TRBJ2-7; the match to TRBD2 covers 12 bases. The CDR3 covers 16 residues. The germline V gene encodes CDR1 SGHAT and CDR2 FQNNGV. The J segment lost 4 bases and the V segment lost 5 bases, leaving 9 bases of the junction unmatched. CDR3 amino acids: CASSPRLAGVIYEQYF. CDR3 coding DNA: TGTGCCAGCAGCCCTCGACTAGCGGGAGTCATTTACGAGCAGTACTTC.

In its sample, this clonotype was seen a few times. This sequence joins TRBV27 and TRBJ2-2, with 12 bases fitting TRBD2. The V and J ends lost 0 bases and 5 bases, in that order; junction bases with no gene match: 13. Germline values: CDR1 MNHEY, CDR2 SMNVEV (reference sequence). The CDR3 extends over 20 amino acids. CDR3 sequence (DNA): TGTGCCAGCAGTTTATCGGTCGGACTAGCGGGAAACCTTTGGACCGGGGAGCTGTTTTTT. This translates into CASSLSVGLAGNLWTGELFF.

This clonotype came up many times. The rearrangement links TRBV10-1 to TRBJ2-1; 12 bases map to TRBD1. The junction had 0 bases not matched to a gene; V was cut back by 1 base and J by 5 bases. The CDR3 totals 15 residues. Germline V gives CDR1 WNHNN, CDR2 SYGVQD (reference sequence). CDR3 sequence: CASSEWDRGHNEQFF. The DNA for the CDR3 is TGCGCCAGCAGTGAGTGGGACAGGGGGCACAATGAGCAGTTCTTC.